This T cell receptor (beta chain) was identified during a study of cytomegalovirus exposure and HLA in healthy donors. Background on the study: Unique TCR beta sequences numbering some 110 million came from roughly 180 million T cells in an earlier analysis. The study, taken as a whole, reports: Reports described diagnosis of cytomegalovirus status by the classifier as highly specific and sensitive. In a later analysis, productive TCRs from donors in an Asian-associated ancestry cluster reportedly carried fewer N-insertions than the cohort mean. In vitro checks showed that a few CMV-associated chains really do target CMV antigens.

Primers for the PCR totalled 60 Vbeta and 13 Jbeta. Only in-frame clones appear in the TCRdb table, and some are missing; sequencing was by immunoSEQ multiplex PCR. The table has some 210,000 clones, 77% seen once. Losses at the gene ends were 6 bases for V and 7 bases for J; bases not matched to a gene: 8. From germline, CDR1 is MDHEN and CDR2 SYDVKM. The CDR3 sequence is 14 residues long. About this clone itself: Its target is not known.

The specimen was PBMCs. The TCR sequence derives from a woman under 40 in good health and CMV-seropositive. This chain joins TRBV28 and TRBJ1-2; the match to TRBD1 covers 10 bases. The CDR3: CASRMTGGAGGYTF. CDR3 sequence (DNA): TGTGCCAGCAGGATGACAGGGGGCGCCGGTGGCTACACCTTC.